This T cell receptor (beta chain) was retrieved from a study of tumor-infiltrating lymphocytes in primary liver carcinoma. From around 530 ng of total RNA, TCR beta-specific cDNA was reverse-transcribed using a constant-region primer. Construction of TCR beta libraries relied on three successive nested multiplex PCR rounds employing slightly modified ARM-PCR. The two initial PCR rounds, nine to eleven cycles each, used TRBV1-TRBV30 forward and C-beta reverse primers. One entry per CDR3 protein, called by TCRdb with MiXCR from the multiplex PCR reads. This repertoire shows approximately 80,000 distinct CDR3 sequences, about 75% found once; its top ten account for less than 30%. Unsorted bulk tissue of about 19-33 mg yielded co-extracted RNA and DNA. The V and J ends lost 8 bases and 7 bases respectively, with 17 bases between them. Germline V CDR1 and CDR2: MNHEY, SVGAGI. The CDR3 extends over 14 amino acids.

Sequences were obtained from tumor-adjacent normal liver tissue. The chain uses TRBV6-5 and TRBJ2-2; a weak D match, TRBD1 (5 bases). This receptor was taken from a man aged 40-55 years with primary liver carcinoma and hepatitis B virus infection. CDR3 loop: CASGCLRGIGELFF. As DNA, the CDR3 is TGTGCCAGCGGTTGTCTAAGGGGCATCGGGGAGCTGTTTTTT.